This TCR beta chain was identified in a study of OX40 agonist ivuxolimab in advanced cancers. CDR1 is SQVTM and CDR2 is ANQGSEA in the germline V gene. The V segment lost 6 bases and the J segment 2 bases; nucleotides outside the gene matches: 7. This CDR3 has 14 residues. Sequencing used immunoSEQ multiplex PCR; TCRdb keeps in-frame clones, though not all of them. The table lists about 15,000 clones, more than 75% of them singletons. The source material was CD4+ or CD8+ T cells sorted from blood, sampled in a trial of the OX40 agonist ivuxolimab. The receptor comes from an adult with an advanced solid tumor such as melanoma, head and neck, liver or kidney cancer. The chain is built from TRBV29-1 and TRBJ2-3, with 8 nucleotides matching TRBD1. The CDR3 sequence is CSVLGTGNTDTQYF. The CDR3 coding sequence is TGCAGCGTCTTAGGGACAGGAAACACAGATACGCAGTATTTT.